This T cell receptor (beta chain) stems from a study of T cells after yellow fever vaccination (dated by TCRdb to between 2018 and 2021). About the study as a whole: The SMART-Seq v4 Ultra Low Input RNA kit was used to prepare libraries from fractions with low cell numbers. To follow T-cell clones before and after primary and booster YFV17D yellow fever vaccination, bulk TCR alpha and beta repertoires were sequenced over time. Two healthy male donors, one aged 18 to 30 and one aged 30 to 39 years, were included in the cohort. Blood samples were taken at several timepoints before and after primary and secondary immunization, and bulk PBMC replicates and cell subsets were isolated. Study-wide conclusions, independent of this receptor: After the booster, most clones that had expanded after primary vaccination were detected again (approximately 97% of CD4 and about 88% of CD8), suggesting broad maintenance of memory. The secondary T-cell response was found to be weaker but faster than the primary response, with a peak reached on day 5 rather than on day 15. Computational filtering was required because FACS-sorted repertoires could contain abundant contaminating clonotypes from the bulk population. A small share of clonotypes occurred in both CD4 and CD8 compartments, likely arising from convergent recombination. Because the study included only a couple of donors, the extent to which the findings can be generalized is limited.

On this clonotype: Its antigen remains unidentified. The input lacks base qualities; no much larger clone sits a single base away.

The V and J ends are trimmed by 5 bases and 6 bases, leaving 8 bases between them. Sequences LGHNT (CDR1) and FRNRAP (CDR2) are obtained from the germline V gene. The CDR3 starts with the cysteine, ends with the phenylalanine, and has 12 residues. Only CDR3 DNA is held: 36 bases, read in frame from base 1. The treatment or condition label of this sample denotes: live attenuated yellow fever vaccine strain. At every blood-draw timepoint, two biological replicates of bulk PBMCs were collected. A standard Ficoll-Paque protocol was used to isolate PBMCs from peripheral blood. RNA was extracted with TriZol from bulk PBMCs, CD4 and CD8 fractions, and dextramer-positive and dextramer-negative fractions. TCR cDNA was synthesized by 5'RACE template switching, which introduced a universal primer site and unique molecular identifiers. cDNA synthesis was primed from both the TCR alpha and TCR beta constant segments. Two PCR steps were used to amplify libraries, with sample barcodes and sequencing adapters being added in the second step. Sequencing of libraries was performed on Illumina HiSeq 2500 (2x100 bp) or NovaSeq (2x150 bp). The original pipeline was this. MIGEC handled demultiplexing of reads and collapsing into UMI consensus sequences, while MiXCR performed V(D)J alignment. Clonotypes responding to the vaccine were identified with edgeR on replicate PBMC samples, with the criteria of FDR below 0.01 and a log2 fold change above 5 up to day 15. Each bulk clonotype was labeled CD4 or CD8 based on which sequenced repertoire, CD4 or CD8, contained the clonotype at higher abundance. TCRdb's own reprocessing of the public reads used fastp at Q25 and MiXCR and kept productive beta chains. A single entry per CDR3 protein holds the most common genes and DNA from its merged rows. TCRdb assigned the V and J calls; the authors' analysis was not used. The sample contains 500,000 to 650,000 distinct CDR3 sequences, more than 9% of them found a single time. The ten largest clones represent approximately 15% of the sample.

The TCR originated in a young man who received the YFV17D yellow fever vaccine. The V gene is TRBV12-5 and the J gene is TRBJ2-1; the D call is tentative, TRBD1 or TRBD2, as each matches 5 bases. The source material was PBMCs, sampled on the day of the yellow fever booster vaccination. The sequenced DNA: TGTGCTAGTGGTCATGGGGGCAATGAGCAGTTCTTC. Translated, this is CASGHGGNEQFF.